A selection of T cell receptor beta chains follows, all from one sample in a study of T cell responses to AZD1222 COVID-19 vaccine. The data were produced by immunoSEQ multiplex PCR, yet TCRdb's version contains in-frame clones alone and is incomplete. This table holds about 150,000 clones, about 94% found once. The starting material was peripheral blood, obtained on day 0 of AZD1222 vaccination. These receptors were obtained from an adult in good health. CDR3s include the opening cysteine and the closing phenylalanine or tryptophan. A D gene is named only where the DNA matches it firmly. A clone size is listed for some rows: how often the clone was seen (once, few, many), or a class if it is expanded.

d_call	clone_size	v_call	j_call	cdr3_nt	cdr3_aa
-	once	TRBV6-5	TRBJ1-2	TGTGCCAGCTACAGGGAGACTCGTCTTAACTATGGCTACACCTTC	CASYRETRLNYGYTF
-	-	TRBV7-6	TRBJ1-1	TGTGCCAGCAGCCCACTCCGTGCGTCTGGGAACACTGAAGCTTTCTTT	CASSPLRASGNTEAFF
-	-	TRBV7-9	TRBJ2-3	TGTGCCAGCAGCAACTACCTTAGCACAGATACGCAGTATTTT	CASSNYLSTDTQYF
TRBD1	-	TRBV6-4	TRBJ1-2	TGTGCCAGCAGCCCCGGGACAGCTAACTATGGCTACACCTTC	CASSPGTANYGYTF
-	-	TRBV5-1	TRBJ2-1	TGCGCCAGCAGCTTGGTGCGGAGTACTTACAATGAGCAGTTCTTC	CASSLVRSTYNEQFF
-	-	TRBV14	TRBJ2-1	TGTGCCAGCAGCCAAGGGGCCTGGGAGCAGTTCTTC	CASSQGAWEQFF
-	-	TRBV7-5	TRBJ1-2	TGTGTCAGAAGCTTAGTTAGGCAGGATGGCTACACCTTC	CVRSLVRQDGYTF
TRBD2	-	TRBV11-3	TRBJ2-2	TGTGCCAGCAGCGCGGCGGGGACTAGCGGGACCGGGGAGCTGTTTTTT	CASSAAGTSGTGELFF
-	-	TRBV20-1	TRBJ1-2	TGCAGTGCTCAAATTGTCAGTGGCTACACCTTC	CSAQIVSGYTF
-	few	TRBV10-3	TRBJ1-1	TGTGCCATCAGTGGGAGGGACAAGGAAGCTTTCTTT	CAISGRDKEAFF
TRBD1	-	TRBV11-2	TRBJ2-2	TGTGCCAGCAGTCGGAACACAGGGGACACCGGGGAGCTGTTTTTT	CASSRNTGDTGELFF
TRBD2	-	TRBV7-2	TRBJ2-3	TGTGCCAGCAGCTTTGGGACTAGCGGCACAGATACGCAGTATTTT	CASSFGTSGTDTQYF
-	-	TRBV10-1	TRBJ2-3	TGCGCCAGCCGAGAGGAGGGAGAGCAGACAGATACGCAGTATTTT	CASREEGEQTDTQYF
-	-	TRBV9	TRBJ2-1	TGTGCCAGCAGCGCCCCATTTGTGAGGGCCATCCATCACAATGAGCAGTTCTTC	CASSAPFVRAIHHNEQFF
TRBD1	-	TRBV6-2/TRBV6-3	TRBJ2-1	TGTGCCAGCAGTTACTCCCCGACAGGGGAAGCGGTCGATGAGCAGTTCTTC	CASSYSPTGEAVDEQFF